This section outlines one T cell receptor beta chain sequence together with its context. Its cognate antigen is unknown. This specimen comes from a study of T cells after yellow fever vaccination. At the level of the study: Fractions of limited cellularity were prepared by means of SMART-Seq v4 Ultra Low Input.

CDR1 is SGHVS and CDR2 is FQNEAQ in the germline V gene. The CDR3 spans 16 residues. V was shortened by 2 bases and J by 6 bases, with 20 bases between the two germline ends. Study results and limitations: Detected again after the booster were most primary-vaccination clones, at about 96% CD4 and 88% CD8. Sorted repertoires could include abundant contaminating clonotypes from bulk cells.

For TCR, cDNA came from 5'RACE template switching, which added a universal primer site and UMIs. From the 5' RACE reads, TCRdb called clonotypes with MiXCR, one entry per CDR3 protein. The sample holds under 300,000 distinct CDR3 sequences, 10% to 15% seen once. The chain carries TRBV7-8 and TRBJ2-7; perhaps TRBD2 as D (6 bases). The receptor was derived from a man aged 30-40 years who received the YFV17D yellow fever vaccine. The sequences come from CD4+ T cells sorted from PBMCs, collected 45 days after the yellow fever booster vaccination. CDR3 DNA: TGTGCCAGCAGCTTAAAGATGACTAGTCAAATAAGCGAGCAGTACTTC. Its translation is CASSLKMTSQISEQYF.